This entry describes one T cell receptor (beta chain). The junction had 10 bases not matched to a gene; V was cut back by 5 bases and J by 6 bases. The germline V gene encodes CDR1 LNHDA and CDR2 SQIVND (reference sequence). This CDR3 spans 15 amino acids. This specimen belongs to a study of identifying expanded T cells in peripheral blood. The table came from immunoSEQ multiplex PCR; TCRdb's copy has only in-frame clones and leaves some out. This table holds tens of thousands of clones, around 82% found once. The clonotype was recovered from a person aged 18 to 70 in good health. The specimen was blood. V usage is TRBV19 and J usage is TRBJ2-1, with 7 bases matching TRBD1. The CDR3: CASSFNRDSSNEQFF. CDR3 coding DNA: TGTGCCAGTAGTTTTAACCGGGACAGCTCCAATGAGCAGTTCTTC.